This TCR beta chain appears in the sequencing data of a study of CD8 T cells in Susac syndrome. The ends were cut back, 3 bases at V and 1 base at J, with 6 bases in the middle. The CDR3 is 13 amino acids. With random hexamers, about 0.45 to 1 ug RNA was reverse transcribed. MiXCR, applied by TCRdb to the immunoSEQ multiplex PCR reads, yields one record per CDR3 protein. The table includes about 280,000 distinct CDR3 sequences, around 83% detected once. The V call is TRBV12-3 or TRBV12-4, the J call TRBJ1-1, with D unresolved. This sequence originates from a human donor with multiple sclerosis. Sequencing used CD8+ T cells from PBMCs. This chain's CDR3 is CASSLEWNTEAFF. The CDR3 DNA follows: TGTGCCAGCAGTTTGGAGTGGAACACTGAAGCTTTCTTT.